The 10 T cell receptor beta chains given below trace back to one sample, sequenced in a study of cytomegalovirus exposure and HLA in healthy donors. 60 Vbeta and 13 Jbeta primers were used in PCR. TCRdb keeps only in-frame clones here, not all; method: immunoSEQ multiplex PCR. The data contain 50,000 or so clones, about three quarters of them singletons. Specimen: PBMCs. These receptors all come from a woman in her 50s in good health and CMV-seronegative.

This rearrangement joins TRBV4-1 to TRBJ1-2, with 9 nucleotides matching TRBD1. V gave up 0 bases and J gave up 4 bases; unmatched junction bases: 3. The CDR3 loop spans 15 amino acids. Germline V gene lookup returns CDR1 MGHRA and CDR2 YSYEKL. The CDR3, as DNA: TGCGCCAGCAGCCAAGATGGGGACAGGGTCTATGGCTACACCTTC. Translation: CASSQDGDRVYGYTF.

This clone came up once. The chain joins TRBV7-3 to TRBJ2-3; a possible D gene is TRBD1 (6 bases). The CDR3 has 15 residues. Germline V lookup: CDR1 SGHTA, CDR2 FQGTGA. With 5 bases removed from V and 2 bases from J, the gap between germline ends came to 14 bases. CDR3 sequence (DNA): TGTGCCAGCAGCCCCGGGACATCCCTCACAGATACGCAGTATTTT. As protein: CASSPGTSLTDTQYF.

The chain carries TRBV6-5 and TRBJ2-3; a weak D match, TRBD2 (6 bases). Germline V gene data show CDR1 as MNHEY and CDR2 as SVGAGI. Trimming shortened V by 7 bases and J by 4 bases, and 15 bases separated the two germline ends. The CDR3 sequence is 14 residues long. The CDR3 sequence: CASTKTGGADTQYF. CDR3 coding DNA: TGTGCCAGCACCAAGACTGGAGGGGCAGATACGCAGTATTTT.

This chain uses TRBV6-5 with TRBJ1-1, with D uncertain. This CDR3 contains 13 residues. The V end was cut by 2 bases, the J end by 3 bases, with 7 bases between. The germline CDR1 and CDR2 sequences are MNHEY and SVGAGI. The DNA of the CDR3 is TGTGCCAGCAGTTACAACAGAGACACTGAAGCTTTCTTT. It translates to CASSYNRDTEAFF.

J is TRBJ1-3 and V is TRBV2; D is unclear. The germline CDR1 and CDR2 sequences are SNHLY and FYNNEI. This CDR3 has 12 residues. V lost 3 bases and J lost 10, with 10 bases in between. The DNA of the CDR3 is TGTGCCAGCAGTGATACCCCTAGGACCATATATTTT. This codes for CASSDTPRTIYF.

The chain uses TRBV2 and TRBJ2-7; no firm D call. The CDR3 is 14 residues long. The germline CDR1 and CDR2 sequences are SNHLY and FYNNEI. V shed 2 bases and J shed 3 bases, with 11 bases lying between them. CDR3 bases: TGTGCCAGCAGTGAATTACCGTCGGGCTACGAGCAGTACTTC. It translates to CASSELPSGYEQYF.

The chain recombines TRBV28 with TRBJ2-7, with a tentative D call TRBD1 (6 bases). CDR3 length: 16 amino acids. Germline CDR1 is MDHEN and CDR2 is SYDVKM. Trimming took 4 bases from V and 2 from J, leaving 18 bases between them. CDR3 bases: TGTGCCAGCAGTTCCCAGGGGACCCGCACACCCTACGAGCAGTACTTC. Encoded protein: CASSSQGTRTPYEQYF.

The chain is built from TRBV6-6 and TRBJ2-7; D possibly corresponds to TRBD1 (6 bases). The V gene lost 6 bases and the J gene lost 2 bases, with 14 bases spanning the gap. This CDR3 spans 14 amino acids. In germline, CDR1 is MNHNY, CDR2 SVGAGI (reference sequence). CDR3 sequence (DNA): TGTGCCAGCAGCCAGACTGGACAGACCTACGAGCAGTACTTC. This sequence encodes CASSQTGQTYEQYF.

This chain links TRBV7-3 with TRBJ2-3; tentatively, D is TRBD1 (8 bases). The V gene lost 0 bases and the J gene lost 6 bases, with 16 bases spanning the gap. The CDR3 extends over 16 amino acids. CDR1 and CDR2 (germline): SGHTA, FQGTGA. The CDR3 reads CASSLTSTGEGDTQYF. CDR3 bases: TGTGCCAGCAGCTTAACATCGACAGGGGAGGGGGATACGCAGTATTTT.

The chain employs TRBV4-2 and TRBJ1-1, with D unresolved. Trimming removed 1 base at V and 2 bases at J, with 14 bases between. The CDR3 has 16 residues. The germline CDR1 and CDR2 sequences are LGHNA and YNFKEQ. The CDR3 sequence: CASSQAVRASNTEAFF. CDR3 coding DNA: TGTGCCAGCAGCCAAGCGGTTCGAGCGTCTAACACTGAAGCTTTCTTT.